This T cell receptor beta chain comes out of a study of cytomegalovirus exposure and HLA in healthy donors. Comments on this clone: Its antigen is not known.

The assay was immunoSEQ multiplex PCR, and TCRdb's table has in-frame clones only and misses some. The sample shows 50,000 or so clones, about nine tenths of them seen only once. Germline V gene sequence: CDR1 MNHNY, CDR2 SVGAGI (reference sequence). The CDR3 length is 16 residues. J lost 4 bases, V lost 5 bases, and 7 bases had no gene match. Study conclusions and caveats: According to reports, the classifier identified cytomegalovirus status with high specificity and sensitivity. Listed as cytomegalovirus-associated were 164 TCR beta chains. Most TCR sequences were rare, but some public TCRs occurred in many donors. In vitro data verified a few CMV-associated chains as specific for CMV antigens.

The TCR comes from a woman between 18 and 30 years old in good health and CMV-seropositive. The chain carries TRBV6-6 and TRBJ2-2; TRBD2 agrees at 10 bases. The sequencing sample was made of PBMCs. The CDR3 nucleotides read TGTGCCAGCAGTACAGATAGCGGGGGGTCCACCGGGGAGCTGTTTTTT. This translates into CASSTDSGGSTGELFF.